This TCR beta chain was captured by sequencing in a study of shared clonotypes between healthy human individuals. This CDR3 comprises 15 residues. V lost 0 bases to trimming and J lost 0 bases, with 11 bases between them. Germline-derived CDR1 and CDR2 are GTSNPN and SVGIG (reference sequence). It was across several immunoSEQ plates that each subset's genomic DNA was evenly split. The repertoire was sequenced with immunoSEQ multiplex PCR; TCRdb's copy has only in-frame clones and lacks some. This sample carries 2,100,000 or so clones, 90% to 97% of them seen once, and the ten largest clones take over 0.1%.

Input material: naive CD4+ T cells sorted from blood. This sample's subset: CD45RA+ positively selected. The TCR comes from a man aged 18 to 29 in good health. The chain recombines TRBV30 with TRBJ1-2, with D uncertain. CDR3 sequence: CAWSVRRRSNYGYTF. The CDR3 bases are TGTGCCTGGAGTGTCCGACGGCGATCTAACTATGGCTACACCTTC.